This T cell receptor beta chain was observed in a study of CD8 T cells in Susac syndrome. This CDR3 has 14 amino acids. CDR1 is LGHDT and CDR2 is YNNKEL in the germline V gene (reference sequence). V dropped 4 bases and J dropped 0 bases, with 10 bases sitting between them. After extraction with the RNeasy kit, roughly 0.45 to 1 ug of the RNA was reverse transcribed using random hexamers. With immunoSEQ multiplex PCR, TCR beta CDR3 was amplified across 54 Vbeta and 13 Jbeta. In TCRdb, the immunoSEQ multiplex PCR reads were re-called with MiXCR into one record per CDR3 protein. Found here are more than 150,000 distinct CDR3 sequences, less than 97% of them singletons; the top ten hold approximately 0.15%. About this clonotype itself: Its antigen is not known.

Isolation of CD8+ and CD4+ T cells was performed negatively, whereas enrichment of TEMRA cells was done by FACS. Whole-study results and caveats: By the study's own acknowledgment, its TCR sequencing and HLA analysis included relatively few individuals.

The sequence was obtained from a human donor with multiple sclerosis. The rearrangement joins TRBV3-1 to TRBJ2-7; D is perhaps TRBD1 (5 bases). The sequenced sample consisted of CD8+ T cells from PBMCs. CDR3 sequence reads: CASSPSTGSYEQYF. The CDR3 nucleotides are TGTGCCAGCAGCCCCAGCACAGGCTCCTACGAGCAGTACTTC.